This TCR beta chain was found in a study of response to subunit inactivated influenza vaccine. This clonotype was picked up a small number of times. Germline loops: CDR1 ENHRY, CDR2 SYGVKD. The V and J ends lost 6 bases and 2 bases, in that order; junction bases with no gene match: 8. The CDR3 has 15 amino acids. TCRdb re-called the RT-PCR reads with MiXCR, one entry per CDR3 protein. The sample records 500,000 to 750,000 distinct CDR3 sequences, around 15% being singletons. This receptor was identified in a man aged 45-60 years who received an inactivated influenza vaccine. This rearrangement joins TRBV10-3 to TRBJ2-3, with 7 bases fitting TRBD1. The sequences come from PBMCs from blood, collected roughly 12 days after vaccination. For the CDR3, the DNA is TGTGCCATCAGCCGCGACAGGGCCCTCACAGATACGCAGTATTTT. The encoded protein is CAISRDRALTDTQYF.